This TCR beta chain is from a study of Graves' ophthalmopathy and Graves' hyperthyroidism. Broader study findings: Blood also held most thyroid clonotypes expanded above 0.001 frequency. A 13-signature model separated ophthalmopathy from stable hyperthyroidism, approximately 87% sensitivity, just over 80% specificity.

This CDR3 has 12 amino acids. V lost 3 bases and J lost 7; bases outside the gene matches: 6. Looked up from germline, CDR1 is DFQATT and CDR2 is SNEGSKA (reference sequence). At least ten counts were recorded for this clonotype. Its cognate antigen is unknown. Amplification of the TCR beta CDR3 regions used RNA transcripts (as template). Second-round multiplex PCR came after a first-round RT-PCR that employed HTBI primers. TCRdb processed the multiplex PCR reads anew with MiXCR; each CDR3 protein has one entry. Altogether around 1.1 million distinct CDR3 sequences are present, 35% to 40% being singletons, with the ten largest covering around 10%.

Sequencing input: peripheral blood or thyroid tissue (not recorded which). The receptor was isolated from an adult man with Graves' hyperthyroidism. V usage is TRBV20-1 and J usage is TRBJ2-7; TRBD1 matches 7 bases. CDR3 sequence (DNA): TGCAGTGCTAGCGGGGACAGTGAAGAGCAGTACTTC. Protein: CSASGDSEEQYF.